This paragraph reports one TCR beta chain. The target antigen is unknown. These data belong to a study of blood T cells in healthy people across ages. Each donor had around 10 milliliters of peripheral blood drawn. Every sample gave at least 6 micrograms of total RNA when it was extracted. Combining a sample-barcoded 5' primer with a J-beta primer mix, a second PCR ran for roughly 7 to 11 cycles. TCRdb independently ran MiXCR on the 5' RACE reads; one entry per CDR3 protein. This table holds about a million distinct CDR3 sequences, 40% to 60% found once. With 6 bases removed from V and 4 bases from J, the gap between germline ends came to 15 bases. From germline, CDR1 is DFQATT and CDR2 SNEGSKA (reference sequence). This CDR3 contains 13 residues. Findings of the study overall: In these data, TCR beta diversity tracked strongly with naive T cell percentage.

The clonotype originates from a man aged 25 to 40 in good health. The chain recombines TRBV20-1 with TRBJ1-1, with TRBD1 as a possible D gene (6 bases). Sequencing was performed on blood. In DNA, the CDR3 is TGCAGTGCAACGGACAGTGGTAGCACTGAAGCTTTCTTT. Residues: CSATDSGSTEAFF.